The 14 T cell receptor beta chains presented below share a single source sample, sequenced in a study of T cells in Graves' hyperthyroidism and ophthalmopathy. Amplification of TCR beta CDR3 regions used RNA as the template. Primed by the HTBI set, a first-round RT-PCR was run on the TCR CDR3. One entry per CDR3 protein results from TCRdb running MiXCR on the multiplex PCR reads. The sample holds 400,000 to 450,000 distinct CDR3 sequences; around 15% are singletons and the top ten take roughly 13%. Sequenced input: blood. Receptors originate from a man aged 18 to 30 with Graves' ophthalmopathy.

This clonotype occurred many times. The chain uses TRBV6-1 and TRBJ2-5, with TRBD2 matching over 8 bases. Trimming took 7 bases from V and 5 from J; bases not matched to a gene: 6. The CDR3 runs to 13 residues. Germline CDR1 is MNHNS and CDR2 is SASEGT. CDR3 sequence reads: CASTEAGEETQYF. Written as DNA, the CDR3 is TGTGCCAGCACCGAAGCGGGGGAGGAGACCCAGTACTTC.

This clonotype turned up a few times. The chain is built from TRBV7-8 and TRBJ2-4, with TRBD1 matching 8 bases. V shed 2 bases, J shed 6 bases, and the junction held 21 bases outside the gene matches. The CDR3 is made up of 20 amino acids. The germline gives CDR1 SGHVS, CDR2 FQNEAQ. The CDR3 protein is CASSLNLPTTSDRAGNIQYF. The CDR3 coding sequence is TGTGCCAGCAGCTTAAACCTACCGACAACTTCGGACAGGGCGGGAAACATTCAGTACTTC.

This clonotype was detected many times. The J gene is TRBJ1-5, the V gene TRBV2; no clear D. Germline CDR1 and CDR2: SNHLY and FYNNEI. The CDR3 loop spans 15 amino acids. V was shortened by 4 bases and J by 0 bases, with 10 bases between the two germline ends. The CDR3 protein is CASSVSPDSNQPQHF. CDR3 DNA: TGTGCCAGCAGTGTCTCCCCGGATAGCAATCAGCCCCAGCATTTT.

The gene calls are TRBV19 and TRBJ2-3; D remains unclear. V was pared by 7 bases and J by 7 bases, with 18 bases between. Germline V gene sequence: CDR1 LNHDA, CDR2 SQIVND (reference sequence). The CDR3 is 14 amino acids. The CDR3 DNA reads TGTGCCAGTACTAGTTACGACCTCCCAAATACGCAGTATTTT. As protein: CASTSYDLPNTQYF.

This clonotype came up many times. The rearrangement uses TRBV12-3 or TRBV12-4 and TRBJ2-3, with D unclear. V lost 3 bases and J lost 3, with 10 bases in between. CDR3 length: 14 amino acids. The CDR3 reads CASSFGPATDTQYF. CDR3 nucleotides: TGTGCCAGCAGTTTTGGGCCAGCGACAGATACGCAGTATTTT.

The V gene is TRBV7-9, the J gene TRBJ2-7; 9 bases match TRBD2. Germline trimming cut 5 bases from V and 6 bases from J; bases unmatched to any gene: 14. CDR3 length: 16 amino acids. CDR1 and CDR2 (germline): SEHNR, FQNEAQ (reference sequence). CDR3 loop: CASSLTSSGVTSEQYF. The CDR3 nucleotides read TGTGCCAGCAGCCTTACCTCTAGCGGGGTAACGTCCGAGCAGTACTTC.

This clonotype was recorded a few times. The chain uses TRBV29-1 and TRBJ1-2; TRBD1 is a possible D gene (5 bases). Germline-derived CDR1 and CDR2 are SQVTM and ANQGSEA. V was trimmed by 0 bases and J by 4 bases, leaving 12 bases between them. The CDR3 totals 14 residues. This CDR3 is CSVEEGGGSYGYTF. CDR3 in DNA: TGCAGCGTTGAAGAGGGGGGTGGGAGCTATGGCTACACCTTC.

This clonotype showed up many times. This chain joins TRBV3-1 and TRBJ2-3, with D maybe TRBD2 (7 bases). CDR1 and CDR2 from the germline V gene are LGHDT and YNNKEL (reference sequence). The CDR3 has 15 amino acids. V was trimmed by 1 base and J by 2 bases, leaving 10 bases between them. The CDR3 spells CASSQGRGHTDTQYF. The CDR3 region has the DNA TGTGCCAGCAGCCAAGGGCGGGGGCACACAGATACGCAGTATTTT.

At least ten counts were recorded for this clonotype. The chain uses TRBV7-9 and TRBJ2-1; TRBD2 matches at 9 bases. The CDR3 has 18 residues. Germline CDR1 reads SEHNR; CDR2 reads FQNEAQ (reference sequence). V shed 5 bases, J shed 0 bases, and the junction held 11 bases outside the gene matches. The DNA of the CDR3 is TGTGCCAGCAGCCCACCTAGCGGGGTAAAGAGCTCCTACAATGAGCAGTTCTTC. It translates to CASSPPSGVKSSYNEQFF.

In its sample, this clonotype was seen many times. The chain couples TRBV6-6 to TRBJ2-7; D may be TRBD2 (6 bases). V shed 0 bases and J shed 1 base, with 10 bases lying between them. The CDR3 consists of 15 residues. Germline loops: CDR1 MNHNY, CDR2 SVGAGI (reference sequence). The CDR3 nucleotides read TGTGCCAGCAGTTACTCGGGGGGAGTTTCCTACGAGCAGTACTTC. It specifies CASSYSGGVSYEQYF.

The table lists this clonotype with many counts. CDR3 loop: CASSLSGQLPGEYGYTF. Here the CDR3 DNA reads TGTGCCAGCAGTTTGTCGGGACAGCTCCCCGGGGAGTATGGCTACACCTTC. The chain is built from TRBV27 and TRBJ1-2; 7 bases are a match to TRBD1. Germline CDR1 reads MNHEY; CDR2 reads SMNVEV (reference sequence). The V and J ends lost 3 bases and 5 bases, in that order; junction bases with no gene match: 15. CDR3 length: 17 residues.

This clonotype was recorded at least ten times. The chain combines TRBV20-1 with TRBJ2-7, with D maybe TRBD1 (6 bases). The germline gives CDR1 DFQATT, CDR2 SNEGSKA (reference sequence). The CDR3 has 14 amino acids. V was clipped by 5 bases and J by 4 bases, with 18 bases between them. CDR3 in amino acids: CSADDPQGPYEQYF. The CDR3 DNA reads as TGCAGTGCTGATGACCCCCAGGGGCCGTACGAGCAGTACTTC.

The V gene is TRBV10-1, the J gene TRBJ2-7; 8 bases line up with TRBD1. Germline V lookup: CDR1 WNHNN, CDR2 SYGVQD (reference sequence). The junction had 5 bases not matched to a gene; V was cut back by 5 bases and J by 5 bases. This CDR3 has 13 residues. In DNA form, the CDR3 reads TGCGCCAGCAGTAGAGACAGGGGTCACGAGCAGTACTTC. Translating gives CASSRDRGHEQYF.

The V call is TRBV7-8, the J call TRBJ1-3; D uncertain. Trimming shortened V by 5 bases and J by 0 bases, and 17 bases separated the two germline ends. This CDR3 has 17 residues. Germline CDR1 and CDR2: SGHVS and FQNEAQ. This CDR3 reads CASSDFPIRYSGNTIYF. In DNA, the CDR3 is TGTGCCAGCAGCGATTTCCCCATTCGGTACTCTGGAAACACCATATATTTT.